The 26 T cell receptor beta chains given below trace back to one sample, sequenced in a study of Ad26.COV2.S vaccination and SARS-CoV-2 variants. Generated by immunoSEQ multiplex PCR, the TCRdb table keeps only in-frame clones and is missing some. The table shows about 500,000 clones, with 70% to 90% occurring only once. The treatment denotes: 15 to 20 received Ad26.COV2.S at low or high dose, single or two shots; about 5 received placebo; per-sample allocation not given. Specimens were obtained on day 63 following the first vaccine or placebo injection. Source: peripheral blood, taken in a trial of Ad26.COV2.S vaccine versus placebo. All receptors derive from a person between 18 and 59 years old who received the Ad26.COV2.S COVID-19 vaccine or a placebo.

As DNA, the CDR3 is TGTGCCAGCAGTGGAGCGGGAGGGGCAGATACGCAGTATTTT. Protein: CASSGAGGADTQYF. V gene TRBV6-1 combines with J gene TRBJ2-3; 10 nucleotides align to TRBD2. Germline CDR1 and CDR2: MNHNS and SASEGT. Trimming at V came to 4 bases and at J to 4 bases, leaving 2 bases not matched to a gene. The CDR3 runs 14 residues.

In this sample, this clone turned up once. V is TRBV4-1 and J is TRBJ1-3, with 8 bases that match TRBD1. V dropped 4 bases and J dropped 4; count of bases not matched to a gene: 3. This CDR3 is built from 14 residues. CDR1 and CDR2 from the germline V gene are MGHRA and YSYEKL. The chain's CDR3 is CASSLTGDGNTIYF. Written as DNA, the CDR3 is TGCGCCAGCAGCCTGACAGGGGACGGAAACACCATATATTTT.

This chain uses TRBV21-1 with TRBJ1-1. TRBV21-1 represents a pseudogene. The CDR3 extends over 16 amino acids. CDR3 in DNA: TGTGCCAGCAGCCCTGGAAAGGTCCAGCCTGGGGCTGAAGCTTTCTTT. Translated: CASSPGKVQPGAEAFF.

The chain joins TRBV7-9 to TRBJ2-3; no reliable D call. The ends were cut back, 6 bases at V and 4 bases at J, with 11 bases in the middle. CDR3 length: 13 residues. Per germline, CDR1 SEHNR and CDR2 FQNEAQ (reference sequence). The CDR3 reads CASRSGGADTQYF. CDR3 in DNA: TGTGCCAGCAGATCAGGCGGTGCAGATACGCAGTATTTT.

This chain connects TRBV6-2 or TRBV6-3 to TRBJ2-1; perhaps TRBD2 as D (5 bases). The V gene's germline CDR1 is MNHEY and CDR2 SVGEGT. The ends were cut back, 5 bases at V and 7 bases at J, with 9 bases in the middle. CDR3 size: 12 residues. The CDR3 is CASSRTGNEQFF. In nucleotides, the CDR3 is TGTGCCAGCAGTCGGACGGGGAATGAGCAGTTCTTC.

The chain has TRBV28 and TRBJ1-4; 8 positions match TRBD1. V shed 6 bases and J 6 bases; nucleotides not matched to a gene: 9. Germline CDR1 and CDR2: MDHEN and SYDVKM. The CDR3 spans 15 residues. The CDR3: CASRSTGQVYEKLFF. CDR3 DNA sequence: TGTGCCAGCAGGTCGACGGGACAGGTTTATGAAAAACTGTTTTTT.

V gene TRBV6-5 combines with J gene TRBJ1-2; D is uncertain. There are 11 residues in the CDR3. Germline lookup yields CDR1 MNHEY and CDR2 SVGAGI. Between the trimmed V and J ends, which lost 5 bases and 10 bases, there was a span of 11 bases. The CDR3 DNA follows: TGTGCCAGCAGTCGCGGGTGGGACTACACCTTC. Amino acids: CASSRGWDYTF.

This clone was observed a single time. Other DNA sequences in the sample encode the same CDR3. The J gene is TRBJ1-3, the V gene TRBV5-1; D not certain. The CDR3 loop spans 13 amino acids. Trimming took 0 bases from V and 4 from J, leaving 5 bases between them. CDR1 is SGHRS, CDR2 YFSETQ, per germline. CDR3 loop: CASSLGSGNTIYF. The CDR3, as DNA: TGCGCCAGCAGCTTGGGATCCGGAAACACCATATATTTT.

The chain carries TRBV4-1 and TRBJ2-5, with 16 bases fitting TRBD2. The CDR3 loop spans 19 amino acids. V shed 5 bases, J shed 5 bases, and the junction held 14 bases outside the gene matches. Germline-derived CDR1 and CDR2 are MGHRA and YSYEKL. CDR3 sequence (DNA): TGCGCCAGCAGCACTCCGGGACTAGCGGGAGGGATTGTCAGGGAGACCCAGTACTTC. Translated, it gives CASSTPGLAGGIVRETQYF.

This clone showed up just a few times. The rearrangement uses TRBV7-9 and TRBJ1-6; possible D gene TRBD1, 5 bases. Trimming removed 6 bases at V and 0 bases at J, with 12 bases between. There are 16 residues in the CDR3. Per the germline V gene, CDR1 is SEHNR and CDR2 is FQNEAQ (reference sequence). CDR3 in DNA: TGTGCCAGCAGTCGACAGATTAGCTCCTATAATTCACCCCTCCACTTT. It codes for CASSRQISSYNSPLHF.

V gene TRBV5-4 combines with J gene TRBJ2-7; D possibly corresponds to TRBD1 (6 bases). V was pared by 4 bases and J by 2 bases, with 13 bases between. This CDR3 has 14 residues. Germline V gene data show CDR1 as SGHNT and CDR2 as YYREEE (reference sequence). CDR3 coding DNA: TGTGCCAGCAGCACGACAGGAGAGACCTACGAGCAGTACTTC. This encodes CASSTTGETYEQYF.

In the case of this clone: In the same sample, other DNA sequences code for this CDR3. The chain joins TRBV30 to TRBJ1-1; D is uncertain. From germline, CDR1 is GTSNPN and CDR2 SVGIG (reference sequence). This CDR3 has 12 residues. Trimming took off 3 bases at V and 1 base at J, with 6 bases between the two ends. The DNA for the CDR3 is TGTGCCTGGAGCGGCGGGAACACTGAAGCTTTCTTT. As protein: CAWSGGNTEAFF.

This sequence joins TRBV7-2 and TRBJ2-4; D could derive from TRBD1 or TRBD2 (6 bases each). Trimming cost V 2 bases and J 15 bases, with 14 bases left between them. The CDR3 extends over 12 amino acids. CDR1 SGHTA and CDR2 FQGNSA come from the germline V gene. For the CDR3, the DNA is TGTGCCAGCAGCTTAAAGGGGGGCCAAACGTACTTC. This encodes CASSLKGGQTYF. The full variable domain, its missing parts supplied by reference TRBV7-2 and TRBJ2-4, is GAGVSQSPSNKVTEKGKDVELRCDPISGHTALYWYRQSLGQGLEFLIYFQGNSAPDKSGLPSDRFSAERTGGSVSTLTIQRTQQEDSAVYLCASSLKGGQTYFGAGTRLSVL.

The chain employs TRBV10-3 and TRBJ2-3, with 13 bases identical to TRBD2. With V trimmed by 6 bases and J by 2 bases, 14 bases remained unmatched. The CDR3 has 19 residues. The germline gives CDR1 ENHRY, CDR2 SYGVKD. In DNA form, the CDR3 reads TGTGCCATCAGAGGCTTACTAGCGGGGGGGGAAACCCCCACAGATACGCAGTATTTT. It yields the protein CAIRGLLAGGETPTDTQYF.

For this clone: This sample also contains other DNA sequences that code for the same CDR3. The V call is TRBV18, the J call TRBJ2-3; D gene ambiguous. The CDR3 totals 13 residues. Germline V gives CDR1 KGHSH, CDR2 LQKENI. Trimming removed 2 bases at V and 1 base at J, with 4 bases between. The DNA of the CDR3 is TGTGCCAGCTCACCAGGTGGCACAGATACGCAGTATTTT. It codes for CASSPGGTDTQYF.

A single count supports this clone. The chain joins TRBV30 to TRBJ1-1; D is perhaps TRBD1 (5 bases). The CDR3 loop spans 13 amino acids. Trimming removed 2 bases at V and 3 bases at J, with 10 bases between. Germline V gives CDR1 GTSNPN, CDR2 SVGIG (reference sequence). DNA of the CDR3: TGTGCCTGGAGTTCGCAGGGTGACACTGAAGCTTTCTTT. Amino acid sequence: CAWSSQGDTEAFF.

The V call is TRBV4-3, the J call TRBJ2-5; no clear D. Germline V gene lookup returns CDR1 LGHNA and CDR2 YSLEER. Trimming shortened V by 0 bases and J by 2 bases, and 13 bases separated the two germline ends. The CDR3 spans 16 residues. CDR3 DNA: TGCGCCAGCAGCCAAGATAAGGGCAGTCAACAAGAGACCCAGTACTTC. It is translated as CASSQDKGSQQETQYF.

The J gene is TRBJ2-4, the V gene TRBV27, with 7 bases that match TRBD2. Trimming removed 4 bases from V and 9 bases from J; junction bases left unmatched: 6. The V gene's germline CDR1 is MNHEY and CDR2 SMNVEV (reference sequence). The CDR3 totals 13 residues. This chain's CDR3 is CASSSSTGGIQYF. The CDR3 coding sequence is TGTGCCAGCAGTTCCTCCACGGGGGGCATTCAGTACTTC.

CDR3 DNA: TGTGCCATCAGTGAGTCGGCTAGCGGGGGGCCCACAGATACGCAGTATTTT. Encoded protein: CAISESASGGPTDTQYF. This chain joins TRBV10-3 and TRBJ2-3, with TRBD2 matching 11 bases. V lost 0 bases, J lost 2 bases, and 4 bases stayed unmatched. Germline CDR1 ENHRY, CDR2 SYGVKD. The CDR3 extends over 17 amino acids.

The genes are TRBV4-2 and TRBJ1-2; TRBD1 matches 7 bases. The CDR3 spans 15 residues. From germline, CDR1 is LGHNA and CDR2 YNFKEQ. V gave up 4 bases and J gave up 6 bases; unmatched junction bases: 11. CDR3 sequence: CASSPPGQGGDGYTF. CDR3 in DNA: TGTGCCAGCAGCCCCCCGGGGCAGGGGGGAGATGGCTACACCTTC.

The rearrangement uses TRBV27 and TRBJ2-7, with D tentatively TRBD2 (6 bases). CDR3 length: 19 residues. Trimming left V 4 bases short and J 2 bases short, with 27 bases between. The germline CDR1 and CDR2 sequences are MNHEY and SMNVEV (reference sequence). The CDR3 here is CASSYEPRMTAGPAYEQYF. CDR3 nucleotides: TGTGCCAGCAGTTACGAACCCCGAATGACAGCGGGCCCCGCCTACGAGCAGTACTTC.

The chain combines TRBV2 with TRBJ1-2; D unresolved. The CDR3 covers 14 residues. Germline V gene data show CDR1 as SNHLY and CDR2 as FYNNEI. V was clipped by 10 bases and J by 8 bases, with 23 bases between them. CDR3 coding DNA: TGTGCCATCCAGCACCGGGTTCGAACGGAGGGCTACACCTTC. Encoded protein: CAIQHRVRTEGYTF.

This clone was observed a handful of times. Other DNA sequences of this sample code for an identical CDR3. The chain recombines TRBV15 with TRBJ1-5; maybe TRBD1 (5 bases). This CDR3 spans 14 amino acids. Deletions cut 0 bases from V and 4 bases from J, with 7 bases between. Germline-derived CDR1 and CDR2 are LNHNV and YYDKDF (reference sequence). CDR3 in amino acids: CATSRDRGNQPQHF. The CDR3 coding sequence is TGTGCCACCAGCAGAGATAGGGGTAATCAGCCCCAGCATTTT. Using reference TRBV15 and TRBJ1-5 for the parts outside the CDR3, the full variable domain is DAMVIQNPRYQVTQFGKPVTLSCSQTLNHNVMYWYQQKSSQAPKLLFHYYDKDFNNEADTPDNFQSRRPNTSFCFLDIRSPGLGDTAMYLCATSRDRGNQPQHFGDGTRLSIL.

This chain links TRBV3-1 (or the pseudogene TRBV3-2) with TRBJ1-1; D ambiguous. Trimming stripped 2 bases from V and 7 bases from J, with 8 bases between. CDR3 length: 12 residues. Germline V gives CDR1 LGHDT, CDR2 YNNKEL (reference sequence). The CDR3 DNA reads TGTGCCAGCAGCCAATGGGAGCGTGAAGCTTTCTTT. Translated: CASSQWEREAFF.

This chain links TRBV18 with TRBJ2-7; 10 nucleotides match TRBD2. The germline V gene encodes CDR1 KGHSH and CDR2 LQKENI. The V gene end was trimmed by 1 base and the J gene end by 4 bases; junction bases not matched to a gene: 4. The CDR3 has 15 residues. CDR3 nucleotides: TGTGCCAGCTCACCACGGACTAGCGGAAAATACGAGCAGTACTTC. Amino acid sequence: CASSPRTSGKYEQYF.

The chain uses TRBV29-1 and TRBJ2-5, with TRBD2 as a possible D gene (5 bases). The length of the CDR3 is 13 residues. In germline, CDR1 is SQVTM, CDR2 ANQGSEA. The ends were cut back, 2 bases at V and 3 bases at J, with 10 bases in the middle. CDR3 residues: CSVEREPEETQYF. Written as DNA, the CDR3 is TGCAGCGTTGAAAGGGAGCCCGAAGAGACCCAGTACTTC.